The table lists the clone carrying this T cell receptor (beta chain) with a few counts. Its antigen is as yet unknown. The sample comes from a study of vaccination and CD4 T cells after COVID-19. As for the study in general: Typically, post-vaccine samples were obtained a median approximately 67 days after dose two, within a range of 14 to 241. Researchers treated control cultures with a CEFX pool, an HIV-1 Nef pool, or no peptide.

Described treatment: 10-day PBMC culture with coronavirus spike peptide pools or control peptides (ViraFEST assay). The assay that was used to sequence DNA from cultured CD4+ T cells was the Oncomine TCR Beta short-read assay. TCRdb reanalysed the PCR reads using MiXCR and keeps one entry per CDR3 protein. This repertoire shows over 13,000 distinct CDR3 sequences, roughly a quarter found once; its top ten account for about a sixth. The germline gives CDR1 DFQATT, CDR2 SNEGSKA (reference sequence). With 6 bases removed from V and 3 bases from J, the gap between germline ends came to 21 bases. This CDR3 has 15 residues.

Specimen: CD4+ T cells from blood, cultured in vitro, collected after SARS-CoV-2 vaccination. The rearrangement uses TRBV20-1 and TRBJ2-7; D is unclear. The clonotype comes from a human donor who had recovered from COVID-19. The DNA of the CDR3 is TGCAGTGCCAACCATCAGCAAACCTCCCTCTACGAGCAGTACTTC. Its protein product is CSANHQQTSLYEQYF.